This passage covers 9 T cell receptor beta chains from one sample sequenced in a study of shared clonotypes between healthy human individuals. TCRdb's table, derived via immunoSEQ multiplex PCR, lists solely in-frame clones and lacks some. The data hold 850,000 to 1,200,000 clones, with approximately 72% observed a single time. The specimen sequenced was memory CD4+ T cells sorted from blood. The subset was: CD45RA-negative fraction. The source is a man younger than 30 in good health.

This sequence joins TRBV27 and TRBJ2-7; D tentatively reads TRBD1 or TRBD2 (6 bases each). Germline V gives CDR1 MNHEY, CDR2 SMNVEV (reference sequence). V lost 3 bases to trimming and J lost 4 bases, with 16 bases between them. This CDR3 is built from 15 residues. CDR3: CASSFYGGAFYEQYF. CDR3 DNA sequence: TGTGCCAGCAGTTTTTACGGGGGCGCGTTTTACGAGCAGTACTTC.

V and J are TRBV1 and TRBJ1-5. TRBV1 is a known pseudogene. The CDR3 extends over 15 amino acids. The CDR3 DNA reads TGCACCAGCGGACGTCGACTGAATAGCAATCAGCCCCAGCATTTT. It translates to CTSGRRLNSNQPQHF.

V usage is TRBV28 and J usage is TRBJ2-7; a possible D gene is TRBD1 (5 bases). The CDR3 is 12 amino acids. Deletions cut 3 bases from V and 4 bases from J, with 7 bases between. Germline-derived CDR1 and CDR2 are MDHEN and SYDVKM. The CDR3 DNA reads TGTGCCAGCAGTTTCCAGGGATACGAGCAGTACTTC. Protein sequence: CASSFQGYEQYF. The complete variable domain, with remaining parts taken from reference TRBV28 and TRBJ2-7, reads DVKVTQSSRYLVKRTGEKVFLECVQDMDHENMFWYRQDPGLGLRLIYFSYDVKMKEKGDIPEGYSVSREKKERFSLILESASTNQTSMYLCASSFQGYEQYFGPGTRLTVT.

The chain carries TRBV5-1 and TRBJ2-1; 11 bases align to TRBD2. Germline V CDR1 and CDR2: SGHRS, YFSETQ. V trimming: 4 bases; J trimming: 4 bases; junction bases outside the gene matches: 7. CDR3 size: 16 residues. The CDR3 DNA sequence: TGCGCCAGCAGCCCACAGACTAGCGGGGCGTACAATGAGCAGTTCTTC. Translating gives CASSPQTSGAYNEQFF.

The genes are TRBV7-2 and TRBJ2-5, with 9 bases identical to TRBD2. This CDR3 spans 16 amino acids. Germline lookup yields CDR1 SGHTA and CDR2 FQGNSA. V lost 6 bases and J lost 1; bases outside the gene matches: 9. The CDR3 nucleotides are TGTGCCAGCAGTAGAGCGGGAGGAAGGGGCCAAGAGACCCAGTACTTC. Translated: CASSRAGGRGQETQYF.

Written as DNA, the CDR3 is TGTGCCAGCAGTGAATGGAAAGAATTAGGAGAGACCCAGTACTTC. This sequence encodes CASSEWKELGETQYF. V and J are TRBV25-1 and TRBJ2-5; the D is unclear. CDR3 length: 15 residues. Trimming took 1 base from V and 4 from J, leaving 13 bases between them. Germline V lookup: CDR1 MGHDK, CDR2 SYGVNS. The full variable domain, completed using reference TRBV25-1 and TRBJ2-5, is EADIYQTPRYLVIGTGKKITLECSQTMGHDKMYWYQQDPGMELHLIHYSYGVNSTEKGDLSSESTVSRIRTEHFPLTLESARPSHTSQYLCASSEWKELGETQYFGPGTRLLVL.

The chain is built from TRBV5-1 and TRBJ2-5; TRBD1 aligns across 8 bases. Germline-derived CDR1 and CDR2 are SGHRS and YFSETQ. This CDR3 region has 13 residues. The J segment lost 5 bases and the V segment lost 5 bases, leaving 5 bases of the junction unmatched. In DNA form, the CDR3 reads TGCGCCAGCAGTAATCGACAGGGGGAGACCCAGTACTTC. It encodes CASSNRQGETQYF. The complete variable domain, with remaining parts taken from reference TRBV5-1 and TRBJ2-5, reads KAGVTQTPRYLIKTRGQQVTLSCSPISGHRSVSWYQQTPGQGLQFLFEYFSETQRNKGNFPGRFSGRQFSNSRSEMNVSTLELGDSALYLCASSNRQGETQYFGPGTRLLVL.

The V gene is TRBV6-5, the J gene TRBJ1-6, with unresolved D. Germline V gene data show CDR1 as MNHEY and CDR2 as SVGAGI. This CDR3 has 14 residues. With 3 bases removed from V and 14 bases from J, the gap between germline ends came to 17 bases. CDR3 nucleotide sequence: TGTGCCAGCAGTTATGGTGGCGGGGTTGCGACCCTCCACTTT. It codes for CASSYGGGVATLHF.

CDR3 in amino acids: CASSLQGLPYEQYF. The CDR3 DNA follows: TGTGCCAGTAGTCTACAGGGACTTCCGTACGAGCAGTACTTC. The rearrangement uses TRBV19 and TRBJ2-7, with D perhaps assigned TRBD1 or TRBD2 (6 bases each). This CDR3 is built from 14 residues. The V end was cut by 5 bases, the J end by 4 bases, with 15 bases between. Germline V gene lookup returns CDR1 LNHDA and CDR2 SQIVND (reference sequence).